This record covers a single TCR beta chain. The sample comes from a study of cytomegalovirus exposure and HLA in healthy donors. Between the trimmed V and J ends, which lost 4 bases and 2 bases, there was a span of 15 bases. There are 15 residues in the CDR3. CDR1 is GTSNPN, CDR2 SVGIG, per germline (reference sequence). Researchers ran the PCR with 60 Vbeta and 13 Jbeta primers. Here immunoSEQ multiplex PCR was the method, and the copy in TCRdb shows in-frame clones only, minus some. The sample has under 200,000 clones; roughly 78% are singletons. Material for sequencing was PBMCs. This chain joins TRBV30 and TRBJ1-5, with TRBD1 as a possible D gene (5 bases). The TCR comes from a woman between 50 and 59 years old in good health and CMV-seropositive. Here the CDR3 reads CAWTLGQGGNQPQHF. CDR3 bases: TGTGCCTGGACCCTAGGCCAGGGCGGCAATCAGCCCCAGCATTTT.